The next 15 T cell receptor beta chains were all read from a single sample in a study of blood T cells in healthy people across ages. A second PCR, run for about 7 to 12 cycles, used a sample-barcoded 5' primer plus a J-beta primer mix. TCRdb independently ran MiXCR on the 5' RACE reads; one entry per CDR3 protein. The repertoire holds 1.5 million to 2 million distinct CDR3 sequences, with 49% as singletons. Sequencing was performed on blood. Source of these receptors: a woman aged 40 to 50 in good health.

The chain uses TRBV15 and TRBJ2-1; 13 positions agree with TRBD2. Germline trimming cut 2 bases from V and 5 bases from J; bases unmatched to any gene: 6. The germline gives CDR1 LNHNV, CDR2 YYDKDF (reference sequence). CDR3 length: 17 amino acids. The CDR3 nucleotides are TGTGCCACCAGCAGATCACTAGCGGGGGGGCCTGACAATGAGCAGTTCTTC. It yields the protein CATSRSLAGGPDNEQFF.

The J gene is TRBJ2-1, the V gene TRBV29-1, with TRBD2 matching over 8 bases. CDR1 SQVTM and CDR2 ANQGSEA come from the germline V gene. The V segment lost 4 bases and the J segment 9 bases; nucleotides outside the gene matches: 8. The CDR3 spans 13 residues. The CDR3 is CSVVGTRNIEQFF. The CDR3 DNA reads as TGCAGCGTTGTTGGGACTAGGAACATTGAGCAGTTCTTC.

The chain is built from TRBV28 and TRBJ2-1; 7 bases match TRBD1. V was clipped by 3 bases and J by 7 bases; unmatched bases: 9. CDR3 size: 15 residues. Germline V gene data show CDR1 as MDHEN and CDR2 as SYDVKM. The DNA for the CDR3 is TGTGCCAGCAGTTTCGGGACAGTGGTAAAGAATGAGCAGTTCTTC. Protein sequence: CASSFGTVVKNEQFF.

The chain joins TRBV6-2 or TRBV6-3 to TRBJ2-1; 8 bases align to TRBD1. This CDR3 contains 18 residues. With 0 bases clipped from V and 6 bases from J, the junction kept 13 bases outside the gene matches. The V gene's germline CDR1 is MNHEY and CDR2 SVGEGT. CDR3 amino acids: CASSYSGRGLVGSNEQFF. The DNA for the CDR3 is TGTGCCAGCAGTTACTCGGGCAGGGGGCTGGTTGGTAGCAATGAGCAGTTCTTC.

The CDR3 DNA sequence: TGTGCCAGCAGTTGGCCGGCAGATACGCAGTATTTT. Amino acids: CASSWPADTQYF. The V gene is TRBV28, the J gene TRBJ2-3; no reliable D call. The V gene's germline CDR1 is MDHEN and CDR2 SYDVKM. CDR3 length equals 12 residues. V was shortened by 4 bases and J by 4 bases, with 6 bases between the two germline ends. Full variable domain (remainder filled in from reference TRBV28 and TRBJ2-3): DVKVTQSSRYLVKRTGEKVFLECVQDMDHENMFWYRQDPGLGLRLIYFSYDVKMKEKGDIPEGYSVSREKKERFSLILESASTNQTSMYLCASSWPADTQYFGPGTRLTVL.

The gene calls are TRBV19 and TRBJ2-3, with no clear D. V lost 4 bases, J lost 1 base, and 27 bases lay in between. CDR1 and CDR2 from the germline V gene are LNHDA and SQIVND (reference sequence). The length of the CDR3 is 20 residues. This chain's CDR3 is CASSTSESKLLLTGTDTQYF. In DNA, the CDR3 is TGTGCCAGTAGTACCTCCGAATCAAAACTCCTCCTGACGGGCACAGATACGCAGTATTTT.

The CDR3 DNA is TGTGCCAGCAGCCCCAGAGCTTGGAGCACAGATACGCAGTATTTT. This translates into CASSPRAWSTDTQYF. The V call is TRBV7-8, the J call TRBJ2-3; no firm D call. Trimming pared 5 bases from V and 0 bases from J, leaving 12 bases between. The germline V gene has CDR1 SGHVS and CDR2 FQNEAQ. This CDR3 is 15 amino acids long.

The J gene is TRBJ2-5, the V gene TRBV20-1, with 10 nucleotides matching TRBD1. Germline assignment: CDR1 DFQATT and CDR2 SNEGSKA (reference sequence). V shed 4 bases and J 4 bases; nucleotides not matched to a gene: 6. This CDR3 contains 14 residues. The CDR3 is CSATRQGASETQYF. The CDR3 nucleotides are TGCAGTGCTACAAGACAGGGGGCGTCAGAGACCCAGTACTTC.

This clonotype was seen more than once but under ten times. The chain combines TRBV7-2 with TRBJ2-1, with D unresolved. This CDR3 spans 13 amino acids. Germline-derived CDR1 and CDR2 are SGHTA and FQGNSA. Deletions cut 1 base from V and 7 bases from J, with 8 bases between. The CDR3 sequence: CASSLERPNEQFF. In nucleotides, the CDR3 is TGTGCCAGCAGCTTAGAACGGCCGAATGAGCAGTTCTTC.

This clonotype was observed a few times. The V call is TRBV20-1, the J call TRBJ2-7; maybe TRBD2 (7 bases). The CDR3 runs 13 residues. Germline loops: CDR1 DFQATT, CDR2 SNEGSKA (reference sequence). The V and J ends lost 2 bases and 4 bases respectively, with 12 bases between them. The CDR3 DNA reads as TGCAGTGCTAGACAGGGAGGGGGTTACGAGCAGTACTTC. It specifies CSARQGGGYEQYF.

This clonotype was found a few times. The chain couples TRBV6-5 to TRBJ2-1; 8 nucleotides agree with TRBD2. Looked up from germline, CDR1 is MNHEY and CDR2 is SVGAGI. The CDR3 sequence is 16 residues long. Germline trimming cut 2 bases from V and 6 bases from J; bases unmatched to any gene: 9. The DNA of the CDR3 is TGTGCCAGCAGTTACAGAGGGACTAGTATCTCCAATGAGCAGTTCTTC. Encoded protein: CASSYRGTSISNEQFF.

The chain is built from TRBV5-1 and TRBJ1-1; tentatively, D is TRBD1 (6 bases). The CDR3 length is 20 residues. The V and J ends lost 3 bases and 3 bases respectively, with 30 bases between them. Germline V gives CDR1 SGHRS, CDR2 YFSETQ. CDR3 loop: CASSSDSRSKMTLGDTEAFF. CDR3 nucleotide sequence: TGCGCCAGCAGCTCGGACAGCCGATCTAAAATGACCCTAGGGGACACTGAAGCTTTCTTT.

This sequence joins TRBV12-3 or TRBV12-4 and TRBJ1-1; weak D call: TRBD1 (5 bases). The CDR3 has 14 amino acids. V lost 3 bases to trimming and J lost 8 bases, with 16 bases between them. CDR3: CASSFRGGGLEAFF. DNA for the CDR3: TGTGCCAGCAGTTTTAGGGGCGGGGGTTTGGAAGCTTTCTTT.

CDR3 in DNA: TGCGCCAGCAAGAACGGGGTCTCCTACGAGCAGTACTTC. Amino acids: CASKNGVSYEQYF. V usage is TRBV5-1 and J usage is TRBJ2-7; D possibly corresponds to TRBD2 (5 bases). The CDR3 has 13 residues. Germline V CDR1 and CDR2: SGHRS, YFSETQ. The germline V and J ends were trimmed by 6 bases and 0 bases, with 10 bases remaining between them.

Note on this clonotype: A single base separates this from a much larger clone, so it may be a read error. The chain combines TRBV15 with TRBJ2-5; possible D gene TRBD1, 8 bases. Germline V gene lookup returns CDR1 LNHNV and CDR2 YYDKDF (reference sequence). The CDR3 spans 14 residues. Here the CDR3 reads CATSTRTGRETQNF. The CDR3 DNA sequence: TGTGCCACCAGCACTCGGACAGGGCGGGAGACCCAGAACTTC.